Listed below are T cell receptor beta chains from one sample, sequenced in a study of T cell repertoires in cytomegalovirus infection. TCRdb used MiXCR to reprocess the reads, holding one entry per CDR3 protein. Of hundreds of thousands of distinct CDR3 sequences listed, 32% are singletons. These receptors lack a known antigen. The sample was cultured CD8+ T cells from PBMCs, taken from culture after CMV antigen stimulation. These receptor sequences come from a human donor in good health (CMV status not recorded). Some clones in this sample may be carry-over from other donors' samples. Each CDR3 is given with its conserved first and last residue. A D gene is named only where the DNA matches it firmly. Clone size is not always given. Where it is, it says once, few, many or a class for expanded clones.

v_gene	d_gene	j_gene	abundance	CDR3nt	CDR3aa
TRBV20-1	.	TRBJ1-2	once	TGCAGTGCTAGAGATAGACGGCAGCCCGGCTATGGCTACACCTTC	CSARDRRQPGYGYTF
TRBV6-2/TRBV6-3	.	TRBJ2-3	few	TGTGCCAGCAGTTACCAGCGCCAGAGTCCACATAGCACAGATACGCAGTATTTT	CASSYQRQSPHSTDTQYF
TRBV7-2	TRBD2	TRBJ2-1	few	TGTGCCAGCAGCTTGACGAGCGGGGGGGCCACGTACAATGAGCAGTTCTTC	CASSLTSGGATYNEQFF
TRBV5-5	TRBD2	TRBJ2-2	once	TGTGCCAGCAGCGATGCGGGACTAGCGGGGAGGAACACCGGGGAGCTGTTTTTT	CASSDAGLAGRNTGELFF
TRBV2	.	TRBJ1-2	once	TGTGCCAGCAGTGAAATTGGGGCTCCAAATGGCTACACCTTC	CASSEIGAPNGYTF
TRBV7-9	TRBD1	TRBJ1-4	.	TGTGCCAGCAGCTCACTGGTAGCACAGGGGACGGATGAAAAACTGTTTTTT	CASSSLVAQGTDEKLFF
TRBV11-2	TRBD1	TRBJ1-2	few	TGTGCAACCACCCAGGGGGCGTCCCTATATGGCTACACCTTC	CATTQGASLYGYTF
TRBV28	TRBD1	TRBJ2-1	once	TGTGCCAGCAGTTCCTCCGGGACAGCACCCTACAATGAGCAGTTCTTC	CASSSSGTAPYNEQFF
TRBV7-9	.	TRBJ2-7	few	TGTGCCAGCAGCTTAGTCCCGGGCCCAAAGCCGACCTACGAGCAGTACTTC	CASSLVPGPKPTYEQYF
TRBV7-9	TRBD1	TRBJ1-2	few	TGTGCCAGCAGCATGGGACAGGGTGACTATGGCTACACCTTC	CASSMGQGDYGYTF
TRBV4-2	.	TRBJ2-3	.	TGTGCCAGCAGCCTTAAGGACCCCACAGATACGCAGTATTTT	CASSLKDPTDTQYF
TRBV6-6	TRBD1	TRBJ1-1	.	TGTGCCAGCAGTTACCCAGGGGGCGCGGGCACTGAAGCTTTCTTT	CASSYPGGAGTEAFF
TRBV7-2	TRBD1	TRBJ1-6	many	TGTGCCAGCAGCTTAGGGGACAGGGGGCATTCACCCCTCCACTTT	CASSLGDRGHSPLHF
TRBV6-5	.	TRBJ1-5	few	TGTGCCAGCAGCCGAATTGGGGCGGGGAGCAATCAGCCCCAGCATTTT	CASSRIGAGSNQPQHF
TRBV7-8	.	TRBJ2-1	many	TGTGCCAGCAGCCTTCTAAGCTCCTACAATGAGCAGTTCTTC	CASSLLSSYNEQFF
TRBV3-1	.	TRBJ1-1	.	TGTGCCAGCGTCAAAGGGGGGGTGTGGACTGAAGCTTTCTTT	CASVKGGVWTEAFF
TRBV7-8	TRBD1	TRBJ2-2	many	TGTGCCAGCAGCTTAGTGGCTCTCCGGGGACAGGGGTTTTATTCGAACACCGGGGAGCTGTTTTTT	CASSLVALRGQGFYSNTGELFF
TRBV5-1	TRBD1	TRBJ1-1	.	TGCGCCAGCAGCTTGGTTTCCGGGACAGGGGGACCCCGCACTGAAGCTTTCTTT	CASSLVSGTGGPRTEAFF
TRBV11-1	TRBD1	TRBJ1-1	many	TGTGCCAGCAGCTCCACAGGGGAAGCTAGGATCACTGAAGCTTTCTTT	CASSSTGEARITEAFF
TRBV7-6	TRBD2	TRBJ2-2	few	TGTGCCAGCAGGCCTCAGCGGGGGGCTCACACCGGGGAGCTGTTTTTT	CASRPQRGAHTGELFF
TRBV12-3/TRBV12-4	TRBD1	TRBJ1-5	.	TGTGCCAGCAGTACAGGGGGAGTTCAGCCCCAGCATTTT	CASSTGGVQPQHF
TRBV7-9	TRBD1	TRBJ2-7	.	TGTGCCAGCATCAAGATGTCGGGACAGGGCTACGAGCAGTACTTC	CASIKMSGQGYEQYF
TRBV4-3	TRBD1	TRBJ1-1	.	TGCGCCAGCAGCACGACAGGGGCGGACACTGAAGCTTTCTTT	CASSTTGADTEAFF
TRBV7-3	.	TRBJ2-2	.	TGTGCCAGCAGCTTACCCGTACGGGGAATGGCCGGGGAGCTGTTTTTT	CASSLPVRGMAGELFF
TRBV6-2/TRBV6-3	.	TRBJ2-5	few	TGTGCCAGCAGTCAAAGGTATCAAGAGACCCAGTACTTC	CASSQRYQETQYF
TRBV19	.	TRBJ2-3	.	TGTGCCAGTAGTATAGGCCTAACGGGGCCAGATACGCAGTATTTT	CASSIGLTGPDTQYF
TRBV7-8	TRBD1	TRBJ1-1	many	TGTGCCAGCAGCGGCCGCCGATGGGACAGCCCACTTGAAGCTTTCTTT	CASSGRRWDSPLEAFF
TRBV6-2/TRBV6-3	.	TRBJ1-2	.	TGTGCCAGCAGTTACACCTATGGCTACACCTTC	CASSYTYGYTF